This T cell receptor beta chain is from a study of Graves' ophthalmopathy and Graves' hyperthyroidism. Amplification of TCR beta CDR3 regions used RNA transcripts. An opening RT-PCR round employed HTBI primers and preceded a second-round multiplex PCR. TCRdb reanalysed the multiplex PCR reads using MiXCR and keeps one entry per CDR3 protein. The table includes fewer than 250,000 distinct CDR3 sequences, roughly 27% detected once. Diagnosis used clinical symptoms, serum thyroxine, TRAb, thyroid ultrasound and orbital computed tomography. Note on this clonotype: The junction departs from germline at one end; a sequencing error may be responsible.

The CDR3 has 12 amino acids. Germline V gives CDR1 MNHEY, CDR2 SVGAGI. The source material was peripheral blood. This clonotype was sampled from a man in his fifties with Graves' ophthalmopathy. The rearrangement links TRBV6-5 to TRBJ1-6; a possible D gene is TRBD1 (5 bases). CDR3 loop: CASSDSRGVNHF. In DNA form, the CDR3 reads TGTGCCAGCAGTGACTCGAGAGGGGTTAACCACTTT.